The text below deals with one T cell receptor (beta chain). It was with a sample-barcoded 5' primer and a J-beta primer mix that a second PCR of about 6 to 12 cycles was run. Every cDNA molecule bore a tag from a template-switch adaptor containing 12 random nucleotides. TCRdb itself ran the 5' RACE reads through MiXCR, one entry per CDR3 protein. The sample has 650,000 to 1,000,000 distinct CDR3 sequences; roughly 34% are singletons. This specimen comes from a study of blood T cells in healthy people across ages. Trimming stripped 0 bases from V and 8 bases from J, with 14 bases between. This CDR3 region has 14 residues. Germline V CDR1 and CDR2: SGHNT, YYREEE (reference sequence).

The TCR sequence derives from a man younger than 35 in good health. The chain recombines TRBV5-4 with TRBJ1-2; no reliable D call. Sequencing input: blood. CDR3 residues: CASSLAVTPGGYTF. The CDR3, as DNA: TGTGCCAGCAGCTTGGCCGTGACCCCGGGAGGCTACACCTTC.